This T cell receptor (beta chain) was obtained from a study of blood T cell repertoires in COVID-19. Study-level information: In each case, the material was cDNA or gDNA derived from T cells, B-cell-depleted T cells, or PBMCs.

Participants reported their clinical history, and cohort assignment relied on those reports. Two consecutive negative NP/OP PCR tests, clearance, or resolved symptoms defined Cohort 3 recovery. Authors' data handling: Using reference gene primer amplification, nucleated cell counts were estimated. Clones were read by immunoSEQ multiplex PCR, and TCRdb kept only the in-frame ones, dropping some. From that table come the V and J calls and clone size; the DNA was used to work out D and trimming. The sample yields approximately 400,000 clones, 88% seen once. CDR1 is MNHNS, CDR2 SASEGT, per germline. The CDR3 loop spans 15 amino acids. Trimming cost V 2 bases and J 1 base; bases outside gene matches: 1.

The rearrangement joins TRBV6-1 to TRBJ1-3; 8 bases match TRBD1. The TCR sequence derives from a woman aged 18-29 years who had recovered from COVID-19. What was sequenced was PBMCs or T cells enriched from blood (not recorded which). CDR3: CASSETGGSGNTIYF. The CDR3 bases are TGTGCCAGCAGTGAAACAGGGGGGTCTGGAAACACCATATATTTT.